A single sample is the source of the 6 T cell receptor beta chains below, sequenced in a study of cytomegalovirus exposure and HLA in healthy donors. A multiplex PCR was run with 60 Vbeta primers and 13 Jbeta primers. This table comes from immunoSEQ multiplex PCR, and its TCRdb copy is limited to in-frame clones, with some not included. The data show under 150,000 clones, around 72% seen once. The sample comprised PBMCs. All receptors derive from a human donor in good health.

The CDR3 reads CASSISGGLYNEQFF. DNA of the CDR3: TGTGCCAGCAGCATAAGCGGGGGCCTGTACAATGAGCAGTTCTTC. The chain links TRBV5-6 to TRBJ2-1, with TRBD2 matching 8 bases. The CDR3 totals 15 residues. Germline CDR1 SGHDT, CDR2 YYEEEE. V lost 4 bases, J lost 4 bases, and 7 bases stayed unmatched.

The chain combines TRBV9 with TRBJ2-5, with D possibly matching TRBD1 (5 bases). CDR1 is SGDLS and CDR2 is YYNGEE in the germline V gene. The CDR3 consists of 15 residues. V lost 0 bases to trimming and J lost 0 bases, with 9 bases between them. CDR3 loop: CASSVGGRDQETQYF. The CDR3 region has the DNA TGTGCCAGCAGCGTAGGGGGCAGGGACCAAGAGACCCAGTACTTC.

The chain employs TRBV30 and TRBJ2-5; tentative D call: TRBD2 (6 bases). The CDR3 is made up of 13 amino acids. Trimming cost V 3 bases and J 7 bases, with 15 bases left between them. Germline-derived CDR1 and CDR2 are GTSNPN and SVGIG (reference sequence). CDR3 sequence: CAWRGTPGGTQYF. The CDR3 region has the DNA TGTGCCTGGAGAGGAACTCCCGGGGGGACCCAGTACTTC. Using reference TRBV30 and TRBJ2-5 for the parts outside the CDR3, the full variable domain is SQTIHQWPATLVQPVGSPLSLECTVEGTSNPNLYWYRQAAGRGLQLLFYSVGIGQISSEVPQNLSASRPQDRQFILSSKKLLLSDSGFYLCAWRGTPGGTQYFGPGTRLLVL.

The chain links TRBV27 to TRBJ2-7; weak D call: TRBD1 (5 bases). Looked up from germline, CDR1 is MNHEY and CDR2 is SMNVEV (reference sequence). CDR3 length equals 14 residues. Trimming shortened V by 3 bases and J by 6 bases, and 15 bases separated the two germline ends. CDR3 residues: CASSLSRALGEQYF. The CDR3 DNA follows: TGTGCCAGCAGTTTGAGCAGGGCTCTAGGCGAGCAGTACTTC.

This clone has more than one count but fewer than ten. CDR3 nucleotide sequence: TGTGCCAGCAGCCCAGGAGCGGGGGGGCCCACAGATACGCAGTATTTT. The encoded protein is CASSPGAGGPTDTQYF. This chain connects TRBV28 to TRBJ2-3; the match to TRBD2 covers 10 bases. J gave up 2 bases and V 6 bases, and 8 bases lay outside the gene matches. Germline CDR1 MDHEN, CDR2 SYDVKM. The CDR3 has 16 amino acids.

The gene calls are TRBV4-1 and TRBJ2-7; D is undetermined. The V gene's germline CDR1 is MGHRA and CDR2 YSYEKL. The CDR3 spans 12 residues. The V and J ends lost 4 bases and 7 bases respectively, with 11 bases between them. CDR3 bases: TGCGCCAGCAGCCGATCTATTCAAGAGCAGTACTTC. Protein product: CASSRSIQEQYF.